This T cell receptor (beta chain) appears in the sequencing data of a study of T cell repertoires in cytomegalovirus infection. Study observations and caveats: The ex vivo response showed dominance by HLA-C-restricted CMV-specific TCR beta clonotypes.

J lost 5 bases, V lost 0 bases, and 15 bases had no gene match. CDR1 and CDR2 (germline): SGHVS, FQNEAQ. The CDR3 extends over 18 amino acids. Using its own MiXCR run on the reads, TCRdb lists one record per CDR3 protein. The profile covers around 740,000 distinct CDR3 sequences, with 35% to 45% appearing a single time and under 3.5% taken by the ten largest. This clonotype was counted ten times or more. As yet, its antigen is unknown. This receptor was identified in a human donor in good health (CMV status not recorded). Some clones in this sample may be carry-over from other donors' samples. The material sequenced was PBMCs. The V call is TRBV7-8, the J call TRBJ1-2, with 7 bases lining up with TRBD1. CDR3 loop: CASSLAPARDRDLYGYTF. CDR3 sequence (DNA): TGTGCCAGCAGCTTAGCGCCGGCCAGGGACAGAGATCTATATGGCTACACCTTC.